The 8 T cell receptor beta chains reported below all come from one sample, sequenced in a study of T cell responses to AZD1222 COVID-19 vaccine (dated by TCRdb to the early 2020s). The library came from the immunoSEQ multiplex PCR assay. As stored in TCRdb, this immuneACCESS dataset retains in-frame rearrangements with V and J assigned. A fraction of the clones does not appear; measured against another copy, unresolved V genes explain less than half of the discrepancy, and the remainder lacks a known reason. The sample data list some 120,000 clones, and under 90% of these were observed just once. Jointly, the top ten make up less than 4.5% of the sample. The time point label on this specimen signifies: baseline before first vaccination. The sequenced sample was peripheral blood, obtained on day 0 of AZD1222 vaccination. The receptors stem from an adult in good health.

The rearrangement uses TRBV5-5 and TRBJ2-7; 13 positions agree with TRBD2. Losses at the gene ends were 4 bases for V and 6 bases for J; bases not matched to a gene: 16. Germline V lookup: CDR1 SGHKS, CDR2 YYEKEE (reference sequence). This CDR3 spans 18 amino acids. The CDR3 sequence is CASSPREAGLAGVFEQYF. The CDR3 DNA reads TGTGCCAGCAGCCCCCGGGAAGCCGGACTAGCGGGAGTGTTCGAGCAGTACTTC.

The chain links TRBV3-1 (or the pseudogene TRBV3-2) to TRBJ2-1; 9 positions agree with TRBD2. Germline V gene lookup returns CDR1 LGHDT and CDR2 YNNKEL (reference sequence). This CDR3 has 16 residues. The CDR3 spells CPPSQDAGGVYNEQFF. In DNA, the CDR3 is TGTCCCCCCAGCCAAGACGCGGGGGGGGTCTACAATGAGCAGTTCTTC.

V usage is TRBV24-1 and J usage is TRBJ1-5, with 12 bases matching TRBD1. Germline V gene lookup returns CDR1 KGHDR and CDR2 SFDVKD. Trimming took 3 bases from V and 6 from J; bases not matched to a gene: 5. This CDR3 is 16 amino acids long. Written as DNA, the CDR3 is TGTGCCACCAGTGATCCCGGGACAGGGGGCGGTCAGCCCCAGCATTTT. This encodes CATSDPGTGGGQPQHF.

This chain links TRBV6-1 with TRBJ2-5; 13 nucleotides match TRBD2. J lost 4 bases, V lost 4 bases, and 6 bases had no gene match. CDR1 is MNHNS and CDR2 is SASEGT in the germline V gene. CDR3 length equals 16 residues. CDR3 DNA: TGTGCCAGCAGTGGTTGGACTAGCGGGAGTCGAGAGACCCAGTACTTC. It translates to CASSGWTSGSRETQYF.

The rearrangement uses TRBV12-3 or TRBV12-4 and TRBJ1-5; D ambiguous. The CDR3 spans 13 residues. V shed 8 bases and J shed 2 bases, with 10 bases lying between them. CDR3 residues: CASGGKGNQPQHF. CDR3 coding DNA: TGTGCCAGCGGCGGTAAAGGCAATCAGCCCCAGCATTTT.

The chain links TRBV2 to TRBJ1-2, with 12 bases aligning to TRBD1. The CDR3 loop spans 17 amino acids. The V gene end was trimmed by 2 bases and the J gene end by 8 bases; junction bases not matched to a gene: 12. Germline V gene sequence: CDR1 SNHLY, CDR2 FYNNEI. The CDR3: CASSELFLGTGGRGYTF. Here the CDR3 DNA reads TGTGCCAGCAGTGAACTTTTTTTGGGGACAGGGGGCCGCGGCTACACCTTC.

The chain has TRBV5-1 and TRBJ1-5, with 7 bases matching TRBD1. Germline lookup yields CDR1 SGHRS and CDR2 YFSETQ. This CDR3 region has 15 residues. J lost 1 base, V lost 5 bases, and 6 bases had no gene match. CDR3 region: CASSPETGSNQPQHF. In nucleotides, the CDR3 is TGCGCCAGCAGTCCTGAGACAGGGAGCAATCAGCCCCAGCATTTT.

The chain employs TRBV13 and TRBJ2-3, with 8 bases matching TRBD1. With 6 bases clipped from V and 6 bases from J, the junction kept 14 bases outside the gene matches. CDR1 and CDR2 (germline): PRHDT, FYEKMQ (reference sequence). The CDR3 is made up of 16 amino acids. CDR3 protein: CASSINKGQGWDTQYF. As DNA, the CDR3 is TGTGCCAGCAGTATCAACAAAGGACAGGGATGGGATACGCAGTATTTT.